Listed below are T cell receptor beta chains from one sample, sequenced in a study of blood T cell repertoires in COVID-19. Libraries were prepared by immunoSEQ multiplex PCR; TCRdb keeps only in-frame clonotypes and omits some of them. This table holds more than 200,000 clones, around 85% found once. The specimen sequenced was peripheral blood. The origin of the receptors is a woman aged 40 to 50 with active or convalescent COVID-19. Both conserved end residues are part of each CDR3. The D gene is left open where the match is weak.

j_call: TRBJ2-1; v_call: TRBV13; d_call: .; cdr3_aa: CASSGPAGLVEQFF; cdr3_nt: TGTGCCAGCAGTGGTCCGGCAGGGCTGGTCGAGCAGTTCTTC
j_call: TRBJ2-7; v_call: TRBV29-1; d_call: TRBD2; cdr3_aa: CSVEDERGAPEQYF; cdr3_nt: TGCAGCGTTGAAGATGAGCGGGGGGCGCCAGAGCAGTACTTC
j_call: TRBJ2-3; v_call: TRBV27; d_call: TRBD1; cdr3_aa: CASRIRQGVTDTQYF; cdr3_nt: TGTGCCAGCAGGATACGACAGGGGGTAACAGATACGCAGTATTTT
j_call: TRBJ1-5; v_call: TRBV6-4; d_call: .; cdr3_aa: CASSAPGNPGQPQHF; cdr3_nt: TGTGCCAGCAGTGCTCCCGGGAATCCGGGTCAGCCCCAGCATTTT
j_call: TRBJ1-5; v_call: TRBV27; d_call: TRBD1; cdr3_aa: CASSWTGQSNQPQHF; cdr3_nt: TGTGCCAGCAGTTGGACAGGGCAGAGCAATCAGCCCCAGCATTTT
j_call: TRBJ1-1; v_call: TRBV6-4; d_call: TRBD1; cdr3_aa: CASSPGQGNTEAFF; cdr3_nt: TGTGCCAGCAGCCCGGGACAGGGGAACACTGAAGCTTTCTTT
j_call: TRBJ1-2; v_call: TRBV19; d_call: .; cdr3_aa: CASKHGGGYTF; cdr3_nt: TGTGCCAGTAAACACGGAGGCGGCTACACCTTC
j_call: TRBJ2-6; v_call: TRBV9; d_call: TRBD1; cdr3_aa: CASSAPRGQGAYSGANVLTF; cdr3_nt: TGTGCCAGCAGCGCCCCCAGGGGACAGGGGGCTTACTCTGGGGCCAACGTCCTGACTTTC
j_call: TRBJ1-3; v_call: TRBV6-5; d_call: .; cdr3_aa: CASSPSLNSGNTIYF; cdr3_nt: TGTGCCAGCAGTCCGAGCTTGAACTCTGGAAACACCATATATTTT
j_call: TRBJ1-2; v_call: TRBV27; d_call: .; cdr3_aa: CASRSVGGGYGYTF; cdr3_nt: TGTGCCAGCAGATCGGTAGGGGGAGGGTATGGCTACACCTTC